This TCR beta chain was documented in a study of spatial heterogeneity in lung cancer. Study at large: The mean occurrence of each unique TCR and UMI combination in raw reads exceeded eight.

This CDR3 has 16 amino acids. V gave up 6 bases and J gave up 6 bases; unmatched junction bases: 16. CDR1 is SNHLY and CDR2 is FYNNEI in the germline V gene. A single record per CDR3 protein comes from TCRdb applying MiXCR to the 5' RACE reads. This table holds under 2,000 distinct CDR3 sequences, over 4.5% found once. Described time point: sample taken at primary tumor resection. The donor population consisted of over 55 patients with untreated, early-stage non-small cell lung cancer. Frozen PBMC, nontumor lung or tumor provided whole RNA, which was sequenced unsorted. V gene TRBV2 combines with J gene TRBJ1-2; 7 bases are a match to TRBD1. The source material was normal lung tissue next to the tumor, sampled at surgery. This clonotype was obtained from a female donor with early-stage non-small cell lung cancer. This chain's CDR3 is CASRRQGGQTIHGYTF. In DNA, the CDR3 is TGTGCCAGCAGGAGGCAGGGGGGCCAGACGATACATGGCTACACCTTC.